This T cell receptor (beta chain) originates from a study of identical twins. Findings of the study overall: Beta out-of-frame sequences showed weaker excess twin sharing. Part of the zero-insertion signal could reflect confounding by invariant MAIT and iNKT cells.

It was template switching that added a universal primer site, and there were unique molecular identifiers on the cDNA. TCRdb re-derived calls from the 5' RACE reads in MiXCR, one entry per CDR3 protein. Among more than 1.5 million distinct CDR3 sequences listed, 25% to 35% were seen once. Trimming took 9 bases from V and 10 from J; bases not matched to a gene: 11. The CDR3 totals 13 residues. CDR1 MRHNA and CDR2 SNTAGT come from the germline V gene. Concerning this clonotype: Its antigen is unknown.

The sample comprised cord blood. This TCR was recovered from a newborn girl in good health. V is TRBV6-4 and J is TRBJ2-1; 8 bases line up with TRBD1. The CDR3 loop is CARGQVPCYEQFF. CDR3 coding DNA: TGTGCCAGGGGACAGGTCCCTTGCTACGAGCAGTTCTTC.